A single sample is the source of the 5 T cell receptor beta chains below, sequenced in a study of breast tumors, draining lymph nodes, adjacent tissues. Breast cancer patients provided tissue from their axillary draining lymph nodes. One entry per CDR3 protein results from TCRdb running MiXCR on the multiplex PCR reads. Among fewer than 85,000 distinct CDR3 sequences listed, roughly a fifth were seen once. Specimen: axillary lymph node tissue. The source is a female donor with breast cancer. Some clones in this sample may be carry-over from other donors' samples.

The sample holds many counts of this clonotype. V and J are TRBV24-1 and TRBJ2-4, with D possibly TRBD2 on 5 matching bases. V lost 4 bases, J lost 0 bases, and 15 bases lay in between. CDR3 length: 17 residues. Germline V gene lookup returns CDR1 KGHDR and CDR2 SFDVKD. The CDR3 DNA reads TGTGCCACCAGTGAATCCGGCGAGGGAGAAGCCAAAAACATTCAGTACTTC. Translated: CATSESGEGEAKNIQYF.

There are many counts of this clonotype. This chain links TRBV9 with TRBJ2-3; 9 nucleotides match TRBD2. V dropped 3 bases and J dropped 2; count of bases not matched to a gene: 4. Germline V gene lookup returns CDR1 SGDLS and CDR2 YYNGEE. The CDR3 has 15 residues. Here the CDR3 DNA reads TGTGCCAGCAGCGAGGGACTAGCCCTCACAGATACGCAGTATTTT. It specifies CASSEGLALTDTQYF.

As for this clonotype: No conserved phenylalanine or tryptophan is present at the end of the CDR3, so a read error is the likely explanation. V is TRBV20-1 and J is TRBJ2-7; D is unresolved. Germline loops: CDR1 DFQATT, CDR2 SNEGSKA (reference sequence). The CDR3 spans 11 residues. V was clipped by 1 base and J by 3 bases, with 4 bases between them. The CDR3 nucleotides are TGCAGTGCTAGAGGGAACTACGAGCAGTACCTC. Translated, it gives CSARGNYEQYL.

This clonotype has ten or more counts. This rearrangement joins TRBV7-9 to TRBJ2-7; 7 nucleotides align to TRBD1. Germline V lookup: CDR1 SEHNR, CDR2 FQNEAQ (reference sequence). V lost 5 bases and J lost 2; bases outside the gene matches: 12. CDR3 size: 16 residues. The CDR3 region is CASSIGWTGDPYEQYF. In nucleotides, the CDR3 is TGTGCCAGCAGCATCGGCTGGACAGGAGATCCCTACGAGCAGTACTTC.

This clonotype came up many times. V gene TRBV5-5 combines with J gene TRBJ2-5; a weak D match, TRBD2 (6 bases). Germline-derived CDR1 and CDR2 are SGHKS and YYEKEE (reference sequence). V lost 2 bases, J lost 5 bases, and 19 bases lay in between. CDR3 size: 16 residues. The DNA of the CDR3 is TGTGCCAGCAGCTTTGGGGGGACCATATTAAGTGAGACCCAGTACTTC. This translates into CASSFGGTILSETQYF.